This TCR beta chain was sequenced for a study of shared T cell receptors in the human thymus. Germline lookup yields CDR1 SGHAT and CDR2 FQNNGV. The CDR3 covers 13 residues. V lost 5 bases to trimming and J lost 8 bases, with 15 bases between them. TCRdb keeps only in-frame clones here, not all; method: immunoSEQ multiplex PCR. The sample lists some 760,000 clones, over 75% seen once, with more than 0.01% in the top ten. These sequences were also reported in another study, on human thymus T cells. This second study says: Highly overlapping thymic repertoires among unrelated individuals were reported in related research.

This receptor was identified in a girl less than two years old with a congenital heart defect. Sequenced material: thymocytes. The chain has TRBV11-2 and TRBJ1-2; weak D call: TRBD1 (5 bases). This chain's CDR3 is CASSARGFGGYTF. CDR3 in DNA: TGTGCCAGCAGCGCTCGGGGGTTCGGCGGCTACACCTTC.